The 22 T cell receptor beta chains below come from one sample, sequenced in a study of blood T cells in healthy people across ages. A second PCR of 7 to 11 cycles used a sample-barcoded 5' primer and a J-beta primer mix. TCRdb re-analysed the 5' RACE reads in MiXCR, keeping a single row per CDR3 protein. Of 600,000 to 800,000 distinct CDR3 sequences listed, approximately 52% were seen once; the top ten hold 13%. The specimen was blood. The receptors originated from a woman aged 80 or older in good health.

This chain uses TRBV15 with TRBJ2-1; the D is unclear. Trimming shortened V by 0 bases and J by 0 bases, and 12 bases separated the two germline ends. The CDR3 consists of 17 residues. From germline, CDR1 is LNHNV and CDR2 YYDKDF (reference sequence). This CDR3 is CATSRDKALSSYNEQFF. CDR3 nucleotide sequence: TGTGCCACCAGCAGAGATAAAGCCTTAAGCTCCTACAATGAGCAGTTCTTC.

The CDR3 nucleotides are TGCGCCAGCACCGAAGGCTCGGGGCCCGTCACGCAGTATTTT. It translates to CASTEGSGPVTQYF. The rearrangement links TRBV5-1 to TRBJ2-3; D is perhaps TRBD1 or TRBD2 (5 bases each). Trimming pared 6 bases from V and 9 bases from J, leaving 20 bases between. The CDR3 contains 14 residues. Germline V lookup: CDR1 SGHRS, CDR2 YFSETQ.

Many counts were recorded for this clonotype. V usage is TRBV12-3 or TRBV12-4 and J usage is TRBJ1-5, with D perhaps TRBD1 (6 bases). There are 14 residues in the CDR3. The V end was cut by 6 bases, the J end by 2 bases, with 11 bases between. CDR3 protein: CASSGGMGNQPQHF. In DNA, the CDR3 is TGTGCCAGCAGCGGGGGCATGGGCAATCAGCCCCAGCATTTT.

As for this clonotype: One end of the junction is discordant with germline, which a read error may explain. V and J are TRBV4-2 and TRBJ2-5; D assignment may be TRBD1 or TRBD2 (6 bases each). Germline-derived CDR1 and CDR2 are LGHNA and YNFKEQ. This CDR3 is 16 amino acids long. DNA for the CDR3: TGTGCCAGCAGTCGCTCCCGGGACGGAGGGGACAATGAGCAGGACTTC. Amino acid sequence: CASSRSRDGGDNEQDF.

This clonotype was counted once. A much larger clone sits a single nucleotide away, making a read error possible. This chain connects TRBV12-3 or TRBV12-4 to TRBJ2-7, with D possibly matching TRBD1 (5 bases). Trimming cost V 5 bases and J 4 bases, with 12 bases left between them. The CDR3 is 13 residues long. The CDR3 region is CASSRGLWYEQYV. The CDR3 DNA reads TGTGCCAGCAGTAGGGGTCTCTGGTACGAGCAGTACGTC.

The genes are TRBV2 and TRBJ1-1; D possibly corresponds to TRBD1 (5 bases). Between the trimmed V and J ends, which lost 2 bases and 11 bases, there was a span of 12 bases. Germline lookup yields CDR1 SNHLY and CDR2 FYNNEI. The CDR3 is 12 amino acids. DNA of the CDR3: TGTGCCAGCAGTGAACGGGGGGTTTGGGCTTTCTTT. It specifies CASSERGVWAFF.

In its sample, this clonotype was seen many times. The chain links TRBV12-3 or TRBV12-4 to TRBJ2-1, with D possibly matching TRBD1 (5 bases). Between the trimmed V and J ends, which lost 7 bases and 5 bases, there was a span of 12 bases. The CDR3 is made up of 13 amino acids. This CDR3 reads CASIPGRDNEQFF. The CDR3 coding sequence is TGTGCCAGCATTCCCGGCAGGGACAATGAGCAGTTCTTC.

Points on this clonotype: This could be a read error, since a much larger clone is one nucleotide away. The genes are TRBV7-9 and TRBJ2-3, with 7 nucleotides matching TRBD1. The ends lost 4 bases at V and 8 bases at J; junction bases unmatched: 9. CDR3 size: 14 residues. Germline V lookup: CDR1 SEHNR, CDR2 FQNEAQ (reference sequence). The DNA of the CDR3 is TGTGCCAGCAGCTCGTACGACAGGGCAGGTACGCAGTATTTT. This codes for CASSSYDRAGTQYF. Based on the CDR3 plus reference TRBV7-9 and TRBJ2-3, the full variable domain is DTGVSQNPRHKITKRGQNVTFRCDPISEHNRLYWYRQTLGQGPEFLTYFQNEAQLEKSRLLSDRFSAERPKGSFSTLEIQRTEQGDSAMYLCASSSYDRAGTQYFGPGTRLTVL.

J is TRBJ1-6 and V is TRBV12-3 or TRBV12-4; no reliable D call. The CDR3 is 17 residues long. Trimming removed 3 bases at V and 0 bases at J, with 12 bases between. The CDR3 is CASSLGGRLSYNSPLHF. The CDR3 DNA follows: TGTGCCAGCAGTTTGGGTGGCAGGCTCTCCTATAATTCACCCCTCCACTTT.

Points on this clonotype: A read error may be the cause here, since a much bigger clone is one base away. V usage is TRBV5-1 and J usage is TRBJ2-1, with a weak D call TRBD2 (6 bases). The DNA end lines up better with TRBJ2-7; the J call may be wrong. The CDR3 consists of 14 residues. Germline values: CDR1 SGHRS, CDR2 YFSETQ. CDR3 loop: CASSLGGDYNEQYF. CDR3 nucleotide sequence: TGCGCCAGCAGCTTGGGGGGGGATTACAATGAGCAGTACTTC.

This clonotype was counted at least ten times. This rearrangement joins TRBV7-3 to TRBJ2-5; maybe TRBD2 (6 bases). The ends were cut back, 5 bases at V and 4 bases at J, with 11 bases in the middle. The CDR3 is made up of 13 amino acids. Per the germline V gene, CDR1 is SGHTA and CDR2 is FQGTGA. CDR3 region: CASSPTSLETQYF. The DNA for the CDR3 is TGTGCCAGCAGCCCAACTAGCTTAGAGACCCAGTACTTC.

This clonotype was observed a few times. This chain links TRBV20-1 with TRBJ2-1; the D gene is possibly TRBD2 (6 bases). This CDR3 region has 16 residues. Trimming shortened V by 1 base and J by 5 bases, and 18 bases separated the two germline ends. CDR1 and CDR2 from the germline V gene are DFQATT and SNEGSKA (reference sequence). The chain's CDR3 is CSARVRGGTGNNEQFF. CDR3 coding DNA: TGCAGTGCTAGAGTACGAGGAGGGACGGGTAACAATGAGCAGTTCTTC.

In regard to this clonotype: A much more abundant neighbour one base away suggests this may be a read error. The chain combines TRBV27 with TRBJ2-1; D unresolved. CDR1 is MNHEY and CDR2 is SMNVEV in the germline V gene (reference sequence). The CDR3 spans 14 residues. V lost 8 bases, J lost 8 bases, and 19 bases lay in between. This CDR3 is CASFGRASRYEQFF. Here the CDR3 DNA reads TGTGCCAGCTTCGGACGAGCCTCTCGCTATGAGCAGTTCTTC.

This clonotype occurred many times. The genes are TRBV12-3 or TRBV12-4 and TRBJ1-6; D gene ambiguous. The CDR3 length is 16 residues. With 3 bases removed from V and 0 bases from J, the gap between germline ends came to 9 bases. The CDR3 spells CASSFFMSSYNSPLHF. The DNA of the CDR3 is TGTGCCAGCAGTTTTTTCATGAGCTCCTATAATTCACCCCTCCACTTT.

CDR3 loop: CASSQVAGGQGWTDTQYF. The CDR3 DNA reads TGTGCCAGCAGCCAAGTAGCGGGGGGCCAGGGGTGGACAGATACGCAGTATTTT. The chain is built from TRBV4-2 and TRBJ2-3; TRBD2 matches at 10 bases. CDR1 and CDR2 from the germline V gene are LGHNA and YNFKEQ. CDR3 length equals 18 residues. V lost 1 base, J lost 3 bases, and 10 bases stayed unmatched.

This clonotype was counted only a few times. The CDR3 spells CASSLAEAQFYNEQFF. The CDR3 nucleotides are TGCGCCAGCAGCTTGGCCGAGGCGCAGTTCTACAATGAGCAGTTCTTC. The chain uses TRBV5-1 and TRBJ2-1; unclear D gene. The CDR3 covers 16 residues. Trimming took 0 bases from V and 3 from J, leaving 13 bases between them. In germline, CDR1 is SGHRS, CDR2 YFSETQ. The variable domain in full, completed from reference TRBV5-1 and TRBJ2-1, reads KAGVTQTPRYLIKTRGQQVTLSCSPISGHRSVSWYQQTPGQGLQFLFEYFSETQRNKGNFPGRFSGRQFSNSRSEMNVSTLELGDSALYLCASSLAEAQFYNEQFFGPGTRLTVL.

The chain links TRBV20-1 to TRBJ2-7; 12 bases align to TRBD2. The tail of the sequence fits TRBJ2-5 better, so the J call may be wrong. The CDR3 contains 19 residues. CDR1 and CDR2 from the germline V gene are DFQATT and SNEGSKA (reference sequence). CDR3 in DNA: TGCAGTGCTAGAGACCAAAAAAGGACTAGCGGGACACGGGGGGAGACCCAGTACTTC. Its protein is CSARDQKRTSGTRGETQYF.

The sample holds a few counts of this clonotype. The chain employs TRBV7-2 and TRBJ2-3; the D is unclear. The germline V and J ends were trimmed by 1 base and 8 bases, with 7 bases remaining between them. The germline gives CDR1 SGHTA, CDR2 FQGNSA. CDR3 length: 12 residues. Here the CDR3 reads CASSLEARTQYF. CDR3 DNA sequence: TGTGCCAGCAGCTTAGAAGCTCGTACGCAGTATTTT.

This clonotype was counted a few times. This chain uses TRBV20-1 with TRBJ1-6, with 9 bases matching TRBD1. This CDR3 is 14 amino acids long. CDR1 is DFQATT and CDR2 is SNEGSKA in the germline V gene (reference sequence). Trimming at V came to 1 base and at J to 9 bases, leaving 4 bases not matched to a gene. The CDR3 DNA is TGCAGTGCTAGAGGACAGGGGGAAAGTTCACCCCTCCACTTT. Amino acid sequence: CSARGQGESSPLHF.

This clonotype was picked up many times. J is TRBJ2-1 and V is TRBV28; 7 nucleotides align to TRBD2. V gave up 8 bases and J gave up 9 bases; unmatched junction bases: 7. Germline-derived CDR1 and CDR2 are MDHEN and SYDVKM. CDR3 length: 12 residues. The CDR3 loop is CASYLPGGEQFF. CDR3 DNA sequence: TGTGCCAGCTATTTGCCGGGAGGTGAGCAGTTCTTC.

This clonotype was detected ten times or more. This sequence joins TRBV6-6 and TRBJ2-6, with 9 nucleotides matching TRBD1. With 6 bases clipped from V and 3 bases from J, the junction kept 9 bases outside the gene matches. CDR1 and CDR2 from the germline V gene are MNHNY and SVGAGI (reference sequence). The CDR3 is made up of 17 amino acids. The CDR3 region is CASSVRNRGLGANVLTF. CDR3 sequence (DNA): TGTGCCAGCAGCGTACGCAACAGGGGGCTTGGGGCCAACGTCCTGACTTTC.

This clonotype appeared many times. This rearrangement joins TRBV29-1 to TRBJ1-5; 7 bases are a match to TRBD1. Unmatched junction bases numbered 13, after V lost 7 bases and J lost 7 bases. CDR3 size: 14 residues. Germline CDR1 and CDR2: SQVTM and ANQGSEA. The CDR3 is CSGDDRVLNQPQHF. The CDR3 DNA sequence: TGCAGCGGTGACGACAGGGTCTTAAACCAGCCCCAGCATTTT.